The 22 T cell receptor beta chains below come from one sample, sequenced in a study of T cell changes during pregnancy in multiple sclerosis. Sequencing used immunoSEQ multiplex PCR; TCRdb keeps in-frame clones, though not all of them. This table has 33,000 or so clones, roughly nine tenths appearing once. Sequenced here: CD8+ T cells from peripheral blood mononuclear cells, sampled in the third trimester of pregnancy. The receptors shown here come from a female donor with multiple sclerosis, enrolled in a pregnancy study.

The chain combines TRBV5-5 with TRBJ2-7; weak D call: TRBD2 (5 bases). The CDR3 contains 14 residues. Between the trimmed V and J ends, which lost 5 bases and 0 bases, there was a span of 12 bases. Per the germline V gene, CDR1 is SGHKS and CDR2 is YYEKEE (reference sequence). In DNA, the CDR3 is TGTGCCAGCAGTCTTGCGGGCAGCTCCTACGAGCAGTACTTC. Translated: CASSLAGSSYEQYF.

Concerning this clone: The same CDR3 arises from other DNA sequences in this sample as well. The V gene is TRBV27, the J gene TRBJ1-5; no clear D. The CDR3 contains 14 residues. V lost 6 bases and J 0 bases, leaving 9 bases between the germline ends. From germline, CDR1 is MNHEY and CDR2 SMNVEV (reference sequence). This chain's CDR3 is CASSHRDSNQPQHF. CDR3 DNA sequence: TGTGCCAGCAGCCACCGGGATAGCAATCAGCCCCAGCATTTT.

The rearrangement uses TRBV2 and TRBJ2-1, with D perhaps TRBD2 (6 bases). CDR3 length: 15 residues. The germline V gene has CDR1 SNHLY and CDR2 FYNNEI. Trimming shortened V by 8 bases and J by 2 bases, and 16 bases separated the two germline ends. The CDR3: CASVEGRSPYNEQFF. As DNA, the CDR3 is TGTGCCAGCGTGGAGGGACGTAGCCCCTACAATGAGCAGTTCTTC.

This clone is medium-sized. CDR3 coding DNA: TGTGCCAGCAGCACAGCCCCGACAGGGCAGAACTATGGCTACACCTTC. Protein product: CASSTAPTGQNYGYTF. The chain couples TRBV7-9 to TRBJ1-2; 7 bases fit TRBD1. Unmatched junction bases numbered 11, after V lost 5 bases and J lost 2 bases. The CDR3 length is 16 residues. The V gene's germline CDR1 is SEHNR and CDR2 FQNEAQ (reference sequence).

The rearrangement joins TRBV2 to TRBJ2-7; 8 bases line up with TRBD1. Looked up from germline, CDR1 is SNHLY and CDR2 is FYNNEI. Germline trimming cut 3 bases from V and 4 bases from J; bases unmatched to any gene: 2. This CDR3 has 13 amino acids. The DNA of the CDR3 is TGTGCCAGCAGTGACAGGGGGCAATACGAGCAGTACTTC. It yields the protein CASSDRGQYEQYF.

This clone has only one observation. The gene calls are TRBV5-1 and TRBJ2-3; TRBD1 matches 8 bases. V was clipped by 0 bases and J by 4 bases; unmatched bases: 4. The CDR3 contains 15 residues. Germline lookup yields CDR1 SGHRS and CDR2 YFSETQ. CDR3: CASSLAGGIADTQYF. The DNA of the CDR3 is TGCGCCAGCAGCTTGGCAGGGGGCATCGCAGATACGCAGTATTTT.

A single count supports this clone. V usage is TRBV7-3 and J usage is TRBJ2-7; 12 nucleotides match TRBD2. The germline CDR1 and CDR2 sequences are SGHTA and FQGTGA. J was trimmed by 2 bases and V by 5 bases; bases with no gene match: 4. This CDR3 comprises 15 residues. The CDR3: CASSTPSGGAYEQYF. As DNA, the CDR3 is TGTGCCAGCAGCACGCCTAGCGGGGGGGCCTACGAGCAGTACTTC.

The rearrangement uses TRBV27 and TRBJ2-7; 11 bases line up with TRBD2. The CDR3 spans 16 residues. Germline V CDR1 and CDR2: MNHEY, SMNVEV (reference sequence). J was trimmed by 2 bases and V by 1 base; bases with no gene match: 4. CDR3 bases: TGTGCCAGCAGTTTATGGGGTAGCGGGGGGGCCTACGAGCAGTACTTC. Translation gives CASSLWGSGGAYEQYF.

The rearrangement uses TRBV6-6 and TRBJ2-7; a weak D match, TRBD1 (6 bases). The germline gives CDR1 MNHNY, CDR2 SVGAGI (reference sequence). The germline V and J ends were trimmed by 8 bases and 5 bases, with 19 bases remaining between them. The CDR3 covers 14 residues. CDR3 DNA: TGTGCCAGCTCCTTGGTACAGGGCGGTCACGAGCAGTACTTC. Its protein product is CASSLVQGGHEQYF.

The chain couples TRBV5-1 to TRBJ2-6, with D maybe TRBD1 (5 bases). The CDR3 totals 14 residues. Deletions cut 3 bases from V and 2 bases from J, with 6 bases between. In germline, CDR1 is SGHRS, CDR2 YFSETQ. The CDR3 region has the DNA TGCGCCAGCAGCTCAGGGACTGGGGCCAACGTCCTGACTTTC. Protein sequence: CASSSGTGANVLTF.

V usage is TRBV9 and J usage is TRBJ2-3; 8 bases line up with TRBD2. CDR3 size: 16 residues. V trimming: 0 bases; J trimming: 1 base; junction bases outside the gene matches: 4. Germline V gives CDR1 SGDLS, CDR2 YYNGEE. The CDR3 bases are TGTGCCAGCAGCGTAGTTGCGGGGGGCCGCACAGATACGCAGTATTTT. Translated: CASSVVAGGRTDTQYF.

The chain links TRBV7-9 to TRBJ2-1, with 7 bases lining up with TRBD2. The V segment lost 5 bases and the J segment 9 bases; nucleotides outside the gene matches: 16. Germline V gene lookup returns CDR1 SEHNR and CDR2 FQNEAQ (reference sequence). There are 16 residues in the CDR3. The CDR3 coding sequence is TGTGCCAGCAGCCCCTCCATCGCCGGACTAGGCGGTGAGCAGTTCTTC. Translation: CASSPSIAGLGGEQFF.

In nucleotides, the CDR3 is TGTGCCAGCAGTGATCCCCGGAGCTCCTATAATTCACCCCTCCACTTT. It is translated as CASSDPRSSYNSPLHF. The V gene is TRBV25-1, the J gene TRBJ1-6, with no clear D. The CDR3 is 16 residues long. From germline, CDR1 is MGHDK and CDR2 SYGVNS. Trimming took 3 bases from V and 0 from J, leaving 9 bases between them.

The rearrangement links TRBV28 to TRBJ1-4; D possibly corresponds to TRBD1 (6 bases). The V and J ends lost 3 bases and 4 bases respectively, with 9 bases between them. The CDR3 contains 14 residues. The germline gives CDR1 MDHEN, CDR2 SYDVKM. CDR3: CASSFQDSNEKLFF. The CDR3 bases are TGTGCCAGCAGTTTCCAGGACAGTAATGAAAAACTGTTTTTT.

The CDR3 nucleotides read TGTGCCAGTAGAGGACAGGCGGCTTATTCACCCCTCCACTTT. Translating it yields CASRGQAAYSPLHF. This chain joins TRBV19 and TRBJ1-6; 7 bases fit TRBD1. The CDR3 spans 14 residues. Trimming removed 6 bases from V and 8 bases from J; junction bases left unmatched: 7. The germline gives CDR1 LNHDA, CDR2 SQIVND (reference sequence).

This chain connects TRBV7-8 to TRBJ2-3; TRBD1 aligns across 8 bases. Germline V gives CDR1 SGHVS, CDR2 FQNEAQ. V trimming: 7 bases; J trimming: 3 bases; junction bases outside the gene matches: 6. The CDR3 contains 14 residues. CDR3 sequence reads: CASTRDRRTDTQYF. The DNA for the CDR3 is TGTGCCAGCACCCGGGACAGGAGGACAGATACGCAGTATTTT. Together with reference TRBV7-8 and TRBJ2-3, the CDR3 gives the full variable domain: GAGVSQSPRYKVAKRGQDVALRCDPISGHVSLFWYQQALGQGPEFLTYFQNEAQLDKSGLPSDRFFAERPEGSVSTLKIQRTQQEDSAVYLCASTRDRRTDTQYFGPGTRLTVL.

The chain joins TRBV7-9 to TRBJ2-2; the D is unclear. Per germline, CDR1 SEHNR and CDR2 FQNEAQ (reference sequence). This CDR3 spans 13 amino acids. V dropped 4 bases and J dropped 1 base, with 4 bases sitting between them. CDR3: CASSSGNTGELFF. CDR3 DNA: TGTGCCAGCAGCTCGGGGAACACCGGGGAGCTGTTTTTT.

The chain links TRBV5-6 to TRBJ1-1; 8 nucleotides agree with TRBD1. The germline V gene encodes CDR1 SGHDT and CDR2 YYEEEE. The CDR3 covers 13 residues. V shed 3 bases, J shed 7 bases, and the junction held 5 bases outside the gene matches. The DNA for the CDR3 is TGTGCCAGCAGCTGGACAGGGAAAGGTGAAGCTTTCTTT. It translates to CASSWTGKGEAFF.

This clone was seen only a few times. The chain uses TRBV6-5 and TRBJ2-1; D call uncertain. CDR3 length: 16 residues. Trimming cost V 0 bases and J 0 bases, with 9 bases left between them. The germline V gene encodes CDR1 MNHEY and CDR2 SVGAGI. The CDR3: CASSYSSKSSYNEQFF. In nucleotides, the CDR3 is TGTGCCAGCAGTTACTCGTCCAAGAGCTCCTACAATGAGCAGTTCTTC.

The V and J genes are TRBV19 and TRBJ2-7; 11 nucleotides match TRBD1. V was pared by 6 bases and J by 6 bases, with 4 bases of the junction left unmatched. The CDR3 contains 13 residues. Germline CDR1 LNHDA, CDR2 SQIVND (reference sequence). DNA of the CDR3: TGTGCCAGTAGGGGACAGGGGGGCGGCGAGCAGTACTTC. Translated, it gives CASRGQGGGEQYF.

This chain links TRBV9 with TRBJ1-2, with a weak D call TRBD1 (5 bases). The CDR3 contains 11 residues. The ends were cut back, 5 bases at V and 7 bases at J, with 9 bases in the middle. Germline lookup yields CDR1 SGDLS and CDR2 YYNGEE. CDR3: CASRGVGGYTF. Here the CDR3 DNA reads TGTGCCAGCAGAGGGGTGGGTGGCTACACCTTC.

This clone was observed a few times. The V call is TRBV29-1, the J call TRBJ2-7; TRBD2 aligns across 10 bases. The CDR3 covers 14 residues. Germline CDR1 is SQVTM and CDR2 is ANQGSEA. Trimming cost V 3 bases and J 4 bases; bases outside gene matches: 6. The CDR3 reads CSVDPSGRGYEQYF. Written as DNA, the CDR3 is TGCAGCGTTGACCCCAGCGGGAGGGGATACGAGCAGTACTTC.